One and the same sample provided the 23 T cell receptor beta chains below, sequenced in a study of T cell responses to AZD1222 COVID-19 vaccine. Sequencing was performed with immunoSEQ multiplex PCR; in TCRdb, only in-frame clones are kept and a portion is missing. This sample has around 120,000 clones; about 90% occur once, and the top ten carry 6.5% to 9.5%. Sequenced material: peripheral blood, taken on day 0 of AZD1222 vaccination. The source is an adult in good health.

This chain joins TRBV7-2 and TRBJ1-5; no definite D call. Trimming removed 5 bases from V and 0 bases from J, with 8 bases in between. This CDR3 region has 14 residues. In germline, CDR1 is SGHTA, CDR2 FQGNSA. The CDR3 here is CASSQVYSNQPQHF. CDR3 nucleotide sequence: TGTGCCAGCAGCCAAGTGTATAGCAATCAGCCCCAGCATTTT.

The V and J genes are TRBV7-2 and TRBJ2-7; D may be TRBD1 or TRBD2 (5 bases each). Germline CDR1 SGHTA, CDR2 FQGNSA. V lost 6 bases to trimming and J lost 4 bases, with 13 bases between them. The CDR3 consists of 13 residues. DNA for the CDR3: TGTGCCAGCAGTTACGGCAGGGAGTACGAGCAGTACTTC. Amino acids: CASSYGREYEQYF.

The rearrangement links TRBV28 to TRBJ2-5, with no clear D. CDR1 is MDHEN and CDR2 is SYDVKM in the germline V gene. V lost 8 bases to trimming and J lost 0 bases, with 10 bases between them. The CDR3 contains 13 residues. The DNA of the CDR3 is TGTGCCAGCCTCGCGGCAGACCAAGAGACCCAGTACTTC. Residues: CASLAADQETQYF. The full variable domain, in which reference TRBV28 and TRBJ2-5 provide the parts outside the CDR3, is DVKVTQSSRYLVKRTGEKVFLECVQDMDHENMFWYRQDPGLGLRLIYFSYDVKMKEKGDIPEGYSVSREKKERFSLILESASTNQTSMYLCASLAADQETQYFGPGTRLLVL.

The V and J genes are TRBV7-8 and TRBJ1-3; TRBD1 is a possible D gene (6 bases). Trimming shortened V by 5 bases and J by 4 bases, and 18 bases separated the two germline ends. CDR3 length: 16 residues. Germline CDR1 and CDR2: SGHVS and FQNEAQ. The CDR3 bases are TGTGCCAGCAGCCACGGCGAGGGGGTGCTAGGAAACACCATATATTTT. Encoded protein: CASSHGEGVLGNTIYF.

There are a few counts of this clone. The chain is built from TRBV28 and TRBJ1-2; D might be TRBD1 (6 bases). CDR1 MDHEN and CDR2 SYDVKM come from the germline V gene. The CDR3 has 13 amino acids. Trimming stripped 3 bases from V and 7 bases from J, with 12 bases between. The CDR3 loop reads CASSFGTPLGYTF. The CDR3 DNA reads as TGTGCCAGCAGTTTCGGGACACCCCTTGGCTACACCTTC.

This chain joins TRBV5-8 and TRBJ1-5; unclear D gene. Germline lookup yields CDR1 SGHTS and CDR2 YDEGEE. V was trimmed by 0 bases and J by 4 bases, leaving 11 bases between them. This CDR3 comprises 15 residues. This CDR3 reads CASSLGLTANQPQHF. DNA for the CDR3: TGTGCCAGCAGCTTGGGCTTGACTGCGAATCAGCCCCAGCATTTT.

V usage is TRBV4-1 and J usage is TRBJ1-2; D is ambiguous. CDR3 length equals 11 residues. V was cut by 1 base and J by 9 bases, with 6 bases left in between. The V gene's germline CDR1 is MGHRA and CDR2 YSYEKL. Here the CDR3 reads CASSQARRYTF. CDR3 nucleotide sequence: TGCGCCAGCAGCCAAGCTCGCCGCTACACCTTC.

The chain couples TRBV18 to TRBJ1-2; D perhaps matches TRBD1 (6 bases). Germline CDR1 reads KGHSH; CDR2 reads LQKENI. This CDR3 contains 14 residues. Trimming removed 6 bases from V and 4 bases from J, with 15 bases in between. As DNA, the CDR3 is TGTGCCAGCTCCCCTAGGACAGACCTCTATGGCTACACCTTC. Translation gives CASSPRTDLYGYTF.

The chain couples TRBV28 to TRBJ1-2, with 7 bases fitting TRBD1. Looked up from germline, CDR1 is MDHEN and CDR2 is SYDVKM. The CDR3 totals 15 residues. The V and J ends lost 8 bases and 4 bases, in that order; junction bases with no gene match: 13. The CDR3 DNA follows: TGTGCCAGCGCTACACCTACAGGGGACGGCTATGGCTACACCTTC. Translation: CASATPTGDGYGYTF.

The chain employs TRBV7-2 and TRBJ1-1; no reliable D call. The CDR3 is made up of 13 amino acids. The germline V gene encodes CDR1 SGHTA and CDR2 FQGNSA. The V end was cut by 5 bases, the J end by 2 bases, with 9 bases between. The CDR3 sequence: CASSPGLNTEAFF. DNA for the CDR3: TGTGCCAGCAGCCCCGGACTTAACACTGAAGCTTTCTTT.

The chain employs TRBV9 and TRBJ2-1, with 10 bases matching TRBD2. The CDR3 runs 16 residues. The V segment lost 2 bases and the J segment 5 bases; nucleotides outside the gene matches: 7. Germline V gene sequence: CDR1 SGDLS, CDR2 YYNGEE. The CDR3 spells CASSVFLAGVNNEQFF. The CDR3 coding sequence is TGTGCCAGCAGCGTCTTTCTAGCGGGAGTCAACAATGAGCAGTTCTTC. Looking up the rest from reference TRBV9 and TRBJ2-1 gives the full variable domain: DSGVTQTPKHLITATGQRVTLRCSPRSGDLSVYWYQQSLDQGLQFLIQYYNGEERAKGNILERFSAQQFPDLHSELNLSSLELGDSALYFCASSVFLAGVNNEQFFGPGTRLTVL.

The chain links TRBV5-4 to TRBJ2-7, with D tentatively TRBD1 (6 bases). Trimming cost V 5 bases and J 0 bases, with 12 bases left between them. The CDR3 extends over 14 amino acids. Germline lookup yields CDR1 SGHNT and CDR2 YYREEE (reference sequence). For the CDR3, the DNA is TGTGCCAGCAGTTCGAGACAGGTCTCCTACGAGCAGTACTTC. It yields the protein CASSSRQVSYEQYF.

In DNA, the CDR3 is TGTGCCAGCAGCCAGGGAGGGTTCACTGAAGCTTTCTTT. Protein product: CASSQGGFTEAFF. V usage is TRBV7-8 and J usage is TRBJ1-1; possibly TRBD1 for D (5 bases). CDR3 length: 13 amino acids. Looked up from germline, CDR1 is SGHVS and CDR2 is FQNEAQ. V lost 5 bases and J 4 bases, leaving 11 bases between the germline ends.

The chain combines TRBV25-1 with TRBJ1-4; D gene ambiguous. Trimming removed 1 base from V and 5 bases from J, with 11 bases in between. This CDR3 spans 15 amino acids. Germline CDR1 and CDR2: MGHDK and SYGVNS. CDR3 nucleotides: TGTGCCAGCAGTGAATGGGCGGTGGGAAATGAAAAACTGTTTTTT. This gives the protein CASSEWAVGNEKLFF.

This clone was observed a handful of times. The gene calls are TRBV5-1 and TRBJ1-5; 8 bases are shared with TRBD1. J lost 7 bases, V lost 4 bases, and 4 bases had no gene match. This CDR3 has 13 amino acids. In germline, CDR1 is SGHRS, CDR2 YFSETQ. DNA for the CDR3: TGCGCCAGCAGCCGGACAGGGATGCAGCCCCAGCATTTT. Residues: CASSRTGMQPQHF.

This sequence joins TRBV7-3 and TRBJ1-1; no reliable D call. Trimming took 4 bases from V and 0 from J, leaving 6 bases between them. The CDR3 is 13 residues long. The germline V gene has CDR1 SGHTA and CDR2 FQGTGA. Written as DNA, the CDR3 is TGTGCCAGCAGCTCCCCCATGAACACTGAAGCTTTCTTT. Its protein product is CASSSPMNTEAFF.

With regard to this clone: This sample also contains other DNA sequences that code for the same CDR3. This chain joins TRBV27 and TRBJ1-5; D remains unclear. Germline-derived CDR1 and CDR2 are MNHEY and SMNVEV (reference sequence). Trimming cost V 3 bases and J 3 bases, with 9 bases left between them. The CDR3 runs to 14 residues. The CDR3 sequence: CASSFGVSNQPQHF. In nucleotides, the CDR3 is TGTGCCAGCAGTTTTGGGGTCTCCAATCAGCCCCAGCATTTT.

The V and J genes are TRBV19 and TRBJ2-1; 7 positions match TRBD1. The J segment lost 4 bases and the V segment lost 5 bases, leaving 8 bases of the junction unmatched. The CDR3 covers 15 residues. CDR1 and CDR2 from the germline V gene are LNHDA and SQIVND (reference sequence). Written as DNA, the CDR3 is TGTGCCAGTAGTGGGGGCGACAGGGTTTACAATGAGCAGTTCTTC. Residues: CASSGGDRVYNEQFF.

This clone appeared a few times. CDR3 bases: TGTGCCAGCAGTTCGGGACAGGGGGGGGAAGCTTTCTTT. Translated: CASSSGQGGEAFF. V and J are TRBV6-5 and TRBJ1-1, with 11 bases identical to TRBD1. Germline trimming cut 4 bases from V and 8 bases from J; bases unmatched to any gene: 3. This CDR3 spans 13 amino acids. From germline, CDR1 is MNHEY and CDR2 SVGAGI.

The chain has TRBV18 and TRBJ1-5; D unclear. V lost 1 base and J lost 0, with 10 bases in between. Germline-derived CDR1 and CDR2 are KGHSH and LQKENI. CDR3 length: 16 amino acids. CDR3 DNA: TGTGCCAGCTCACCACAGTTCGGATATAGCAATCAGCCCCAGCATTTT. The encoded protein is CASSPQFGYSNQPQHF.

The chain uses TRBV12-3 or TRBV12-4 and TRBJ1-1, with a possible D match to TRBD1 (5 bases). CDR3 length equals 12 residues. The germline V and J ends were trimmed by 3 bases and 6 bases, with 8 bases remaining between them. As DNA, the CDR3 is TGTGCCAGCAGTTTCGGGGGGGCTGAAGCTTTCTTT. Translating it yields CASSFGGAEAFF.

This CDR3 reads CASSLIGGDGYTF. DNA of the CDR3: TGCGCCAGCAGCTTGATAGGGGGAGATGGCTACACCTTC. The V gene is TRBV5-1, the J gene TRBJ1-2; TRBD1 might be the D (6 bases). This CDR3 is built from 13 residues. Per germline, CDR1 SGHRS and CDR2 YFSETQ. The germline V and J ends were trimmed by 1 base and 6 bases, with 10 bases remaining between them.

This clone was observed once. This chain joins TRBV19 and TRBJ2-7; D unclear. The CDR3 loop spans 14 amino acids. Trimming removed 5 bases at V and 5 bases at J, with 16 bases between. CDR1 is LNHDA, CDR2 SQIVND, per germline (reference sequence). In DNA form, the CDR3 reads TGTGCCAGTAGTCTGGTCGTGGGGATGGACGAGCAGTACTTC. Translated: CASSLVVGMDEQYF.